Detailed here is one T cell receptor beta chain. These data are taken from a study of blood T cell repertoires in COVID-19. Turning to the study itself: Sites across the United States, Italy and Spain contributed samples from acute and convalescent COVID-19. The analysed material was cDNA or gDNA that came from T cells, B-cell-depleted T cells, or PBMCs.

Per the original data handling: Nucleated cell number was recorded as an estimate derived from reference gene primer amplification. Libraries were prepared by immunoSEQ multiplex PCR; TCRdb keeps only in-frame clonotypes and omits some of them. Clone size and the V and J calls come from that table; the DNA yielded D and trimming. The repertoire holds 75,000 to 100,000 clones, with around four fifths as singletons. This sequence was found in a woman older than 75 with acute or convalescent COVID-19. Sample: peripheral blood.

The CDR3 sequence is CASSPQRTSYEQYF. The CDR3, as DNA: TGTGCCAGCAGCCCTCAGCGGACTTCCTACGAGCAGTACTTC. The chain recombines TRBV7-8 with TRBJ2-7, with a tentative D call TRBD2 (5 bases). The V gene's germline CDR1 is SGHVS and CDR2 FQNEAQ. The CDR3 consists of 14 residues. Deletions cut 5 bases from V and 1 base from J, with 12 bases between.